This T cell receptor beta chain was documented in a study of T-cell reconstitution after alpha-beta-depleted transplantation in children. This clonotype was seen a handful of times. Germline V CDR1 and CDR2: SQVTM, ANQGSEA. J lost 5 bases, V lost 6 bases, and 13 bases had no gene match. The CDR3 covers 15 residues. Unique molecular identifiers tagged the TCRbeta library. MiXCR, applied by TCRdb to the PCR reads, yields one record per CDR3 protein. The sample includes under 350,000 distinct CDR3 sequences, approximately 9.6% seen only once; the top ten take 10%. The sequencing used PBMCs from the stem cell graft donor, collected from the stem cell graft. V gene TRBV29-1 combines with J gene TRBJ2-5; TRBD1 aligns across 9 bases. The source is a human donor who donated a stem cell graft to a child with SCID. The DNA of the CDR3 is TGCAGCGTGAAGAAATCGGACAGGGGCAGCGAGACCCAGTACTTC. Protein sequence: CSVKKSDRGSETQYF. The full variable domain, with the rest looked up from reference TRBV29-1 and TRBJ2-5, is SAVISQKPSRDICQRGTSLTIQCQVDSQVTMMFWYRQQPGQSLTLIATANQGSEATYESGFVIDKFPISRPNLTFSTLTVSNMSPEDSSIYLCSVKKSDRGSETQYFGPGTRLLVL.